This TCR beta chain was captured by sequencing in a study of cytomegalovirus exposure and HLA in healthy donors. 60 Vbeta and 13 Jbeta primers were used in PCR. The protocol was immunoSEQ multiplex PCR, while the TCRdb copy is restricted to in-frame clones and leaves out a portion. The sample yields 90,000 to 100,000 clones, about 81% seen once. Germline V gene sequence: CDR1 LNHNV, CDR2 YYDKDF (reference sequence). The junction had 5 bases not matched to a gene; V was cut back by 0 bases and J by 5 bases. The CDR3 runs to 16 residues. This sequence originates from a man aged 35-49 years in good health and CMV-seronegative. The sequencing input was PBMCs. The chain combines TRBV15 with TRBJ1-5, with 9 bases identical to TRBD1. The CDR3 sequence is CATSRDSRTGDQPQHF. Written as DNA, the CDR3 is TGTGCCACCAGCAGAGACTCGCGGACAGGGGATCAGCCCCAGCATTTT. The variable domain in full, with the rest retrieved from reference TRBV15 and TRBJ1-5, is DAMVIQNPRYQVTQFGKPVTLSCSQTLNHNVMYWYQQKSSQAPKLLFHYYDKDFNNEADTPDNFQSRRPNTSFCFLDIRSPGLGDTAMYLCATSRDSRTGDQPQHFGDGTRLSIL.